In this sample, the clone carrying this T cell receptor beta chain turned up a few times. Trimming pared 3 bases from V and 10 bases from J, leaving 16 bases between. Germline V CDR1 and CDR2: SGHVS, FNYEAQ. There are 13 residues in the CDR3. A single record per CDR3 protein comes from TCRdb applying MiXCR to the RT-PCR reads. The repertoire consists of more than 550,000 distinct CDR3 sequences, with 12% to 15% occurring once and the leading ten covering roughly 3.6%. Sequencing used memory CD4+ T cells from blood. This receptor was taken from a female donor in good health, serving as a healthy control. The chain links TRBV7-6 to TRBJ2-7; D is possibly TRBD1 or TRBD2 (6 bases each). This chain's CDR3 is CASSLGPAGQQYF. CDR3 sequence (DNA): TGTGCCAGCAGCTTGGGTCCGGCGGGACAACAGTACTTC.